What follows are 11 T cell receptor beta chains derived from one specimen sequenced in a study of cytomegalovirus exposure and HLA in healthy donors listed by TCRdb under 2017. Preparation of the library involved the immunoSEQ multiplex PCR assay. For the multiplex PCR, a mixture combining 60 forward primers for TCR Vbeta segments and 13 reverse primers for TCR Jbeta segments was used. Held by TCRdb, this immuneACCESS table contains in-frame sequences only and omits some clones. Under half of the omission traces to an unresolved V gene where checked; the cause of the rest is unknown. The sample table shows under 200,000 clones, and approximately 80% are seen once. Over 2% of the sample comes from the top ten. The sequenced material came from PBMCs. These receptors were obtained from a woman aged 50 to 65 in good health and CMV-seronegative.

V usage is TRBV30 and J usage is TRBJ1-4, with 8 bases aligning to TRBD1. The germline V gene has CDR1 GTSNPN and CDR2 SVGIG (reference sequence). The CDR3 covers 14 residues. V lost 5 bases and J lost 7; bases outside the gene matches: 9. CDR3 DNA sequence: TGTGCCTGGGGGACCGGGACAGGTTCTGAAAAACTGTTTTTT. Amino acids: CAWGTGTGSEKLFF.

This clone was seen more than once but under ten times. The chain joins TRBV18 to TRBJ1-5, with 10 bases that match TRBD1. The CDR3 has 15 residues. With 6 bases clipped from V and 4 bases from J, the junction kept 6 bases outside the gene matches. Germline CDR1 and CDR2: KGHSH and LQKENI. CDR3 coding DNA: TGTGCCAGCTCCGCCCCGGGACAGGGGAATCAGCCCCAGCATTTT. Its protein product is CASSAPGQGNQPQHF.

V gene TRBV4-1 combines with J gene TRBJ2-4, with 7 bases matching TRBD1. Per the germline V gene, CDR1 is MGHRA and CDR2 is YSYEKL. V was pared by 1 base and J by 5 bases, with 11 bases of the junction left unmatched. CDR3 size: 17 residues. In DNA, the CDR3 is TGCGCCAGCAGCCAAGGCGGCTTTAGCCAGGGGGAAAACATTCAGTACTTC. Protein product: CASSQGGFSQGENIQYF.

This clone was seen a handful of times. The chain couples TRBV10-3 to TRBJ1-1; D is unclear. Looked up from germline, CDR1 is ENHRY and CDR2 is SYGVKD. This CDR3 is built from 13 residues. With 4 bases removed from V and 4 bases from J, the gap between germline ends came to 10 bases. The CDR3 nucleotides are TGTGCCATCAGTGGAGGGAAGGGCACTGAAGCTTTCTTT. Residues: CAISGGKGTEAFF.

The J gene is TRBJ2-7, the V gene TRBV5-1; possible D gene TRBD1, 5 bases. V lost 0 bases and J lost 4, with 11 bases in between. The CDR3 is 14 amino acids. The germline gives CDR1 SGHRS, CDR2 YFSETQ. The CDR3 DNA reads TGCGCCAGCAGCTTGGGAGCAGGGTTGTACGAGCAGTACTTC. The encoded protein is CASSLGAGLYEQYF.

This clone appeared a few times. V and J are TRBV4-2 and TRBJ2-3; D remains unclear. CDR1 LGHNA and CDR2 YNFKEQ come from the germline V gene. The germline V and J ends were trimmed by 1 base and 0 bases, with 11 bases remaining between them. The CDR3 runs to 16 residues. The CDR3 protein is CASSQAEITSTDTQYF. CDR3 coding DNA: TGTGCCAGCAGCCAAGCTGAGATCACGAGCACAGATACGCAGTATTTT.

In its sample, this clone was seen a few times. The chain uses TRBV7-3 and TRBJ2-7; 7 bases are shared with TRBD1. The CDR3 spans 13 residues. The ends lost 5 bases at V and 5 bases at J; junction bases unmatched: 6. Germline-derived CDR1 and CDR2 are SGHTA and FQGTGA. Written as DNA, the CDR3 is TGTGCCAGCAGCCAACAGGGGTCCGACGAGCAGTACTTC. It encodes CASSQQGSDEQYF.

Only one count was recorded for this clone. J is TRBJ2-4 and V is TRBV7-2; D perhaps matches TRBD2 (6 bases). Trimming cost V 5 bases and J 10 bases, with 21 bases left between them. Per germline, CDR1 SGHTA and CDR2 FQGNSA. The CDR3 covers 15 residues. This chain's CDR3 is CASSPQAGTATIQYF. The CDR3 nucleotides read TGTGCCAGCAGCCCGCAGGCGGGGACCGCGACGATTCAGTACTTC.

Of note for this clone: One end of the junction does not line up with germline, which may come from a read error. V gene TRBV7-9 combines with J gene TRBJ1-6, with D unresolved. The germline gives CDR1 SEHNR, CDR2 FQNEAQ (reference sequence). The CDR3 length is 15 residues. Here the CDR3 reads CSSSLGDSYNSPLHF. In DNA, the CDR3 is TGTTCCAGCAGCTTGGGCGACTCCTATAATTCACCCCTCCACTTT.

The CDR3: CASSPRAGGLTYEQYF. The DNA for the CDR3 is TGTGCCAGCAGCCCCCGGGCAGGGGGCCTTACCTACGAGCAGTACTTC. The V gene is TRBV11-2, the J gene TRBJ2-7; the match to TRBD1 covers 8 bases. The CDR3 covers 16 residues. Germline V gene sequence: CDR1 SGHAT, CDR2 FQNNGV. Trimming cost V 5 bases and J 2 bases; bases outside gene matches: 11.

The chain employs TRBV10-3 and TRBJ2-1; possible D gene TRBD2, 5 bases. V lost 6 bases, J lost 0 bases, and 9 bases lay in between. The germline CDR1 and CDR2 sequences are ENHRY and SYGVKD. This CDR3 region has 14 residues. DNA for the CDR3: TGTGCCATCAGCGGGGAGAGCTCCTACAATGAGCAGTTCTTC. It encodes CAISGESSYNEQFF.